This TCR beta chain was identified in a study of metastatic and nonmetastatic thyroid tumors. Whole-study context: Patients with malignant and benign thyroid disease provided blood and tumor or nodule tissue, whose repertoires were compared. Study results and limitations: It was reported that TCR beta diversity was significantly higher in malignant thyroid tumors than benign nodules, in blood and tumor.

This clone is labeled medium-sized. Its antigen is unidentified. Among the patients, none had received any treatment before thyroid surgery. The CDR3 spans 13 residues. V lost 6 bases and J 3 bases, leaving 12 bases between the germline ends. Authors' data handling: Construction of a distant-metastasis classifier for papillary thyroid cancer relied on CDR3 differences across clinicopathological groups. Through MiXCR, TCRdb re-clonotyped the PCR reads. The V and J calls shown here were made by TCRdb, not taken from the authors' results. The sample lists around 35,000 clones; about 18% were seen once. This receptor was identified in a female donor with papillary thyroid cancer or a benign thyroid nodule (not recorded which). Some clones in this sample may be carry-over from other donors' samples. The chain carries TRBV12-3 or TRBV12-4 and TRBJ2-7; weak D call: TRBD1 (5 bases). The sequenced material came from blood. The CDR3 DNA sequence: TGTGCCAGCAGCAAGCAGGGCCTCTACGAGCAGTACTTC. Its translation is CASSKQGLYEQYF.